This entry lists 15 T cell receptor beta chains sequenced from one sample in a study of neurological immune-mediated disorders. TCRdb ran MiXCR on the 5' RACE reads and lists one entry per CDR3 protein. This repertoire shows under 40,000 distinct CDR3 sequences, around 7.2% found once; its top ten account for 5.7%. Sequencing used CD4+ T cells from blood. These receptors came from a man aged 45-60 years in good health.

This clonotype occurred many times. This chain uses TRBV20-1 with TRBJ2-2; weak D call: TRBD2 (5 bases). CDR1 is DFQATT, CDR2 SNEGSKA, per germline (reference sequence). Trimming cost V 6 bases and J 3 bases, with 17 bases left between them. There are 15 residues in the CDR3. The CDR3 loop is CSAGKLGLDTGELFF. Here the CDR3 DNA reads TGCAGTGCCGGGAAGCTAGGGCTGGACACCGGGGAGCTGTTTTTT.

The V gene is TRBV18, the J gene TRBJ1-1; D is possibly TRBD1 (5 bases). Germline V lookup: CDR1 KGHSH, CDR2 LQKENI. The germline V and J ends were trimmed by 4 bases and 4 bases, with 16 bases remaining between them. This CDR3 has 15 amino acids. This CDR3 is CASSLREGRATEAFF. In nucleotides, the CDR3 is TGTGCCAGCTCACTCCGAGAGGGGAGGGCCACTGAAGCTTTCTTT.

This clonotype was seen at least ten times. The rearrangement uses TRBV20-1 and TRBJ2-1; perhaps TRBD2 as D (6 bases). The CDR3 has 15 amino acids. Trimming stripped 2 bases from V and 9 bases from J, with 20 bases between. CDR1 DFQATT and CDR2 SNEGSKA come from the germline V gene (reference sequence). DNA of the CDR3: TGCAGTGCTAGAAAACCGGGACTCCAAATTAGTGAGCAGTTCTTC. Its translation is CSARKPGLQISEQFF.

This clonotype was seen many times. This rearrangement joins TRBV24-1 to TRBJ2-5, with a tentative D call TRBD1 (5 bases). The germline V gene encodes CDR1 KGHDR and CDR2 SFDVKD. V was shortened by 5 bases and J by 5 bases, with 11 bases between the two germline ends. The CDR3 totals 13 residues. CDR3 coding DNA: TGTGCCACCAGTGGGGGCGTAACGGAGACCCAGTACTTC. Protein: CATSGGVTETQYF.

This clonotype was seen ten or more times. The chain uses TRBV2 and TRBJ2-1; tentatively, D is TRBD1 (6 bases). The CDR3 loop spans 16 amino acids. V was cut by 6 bases and J by 0 bases, with 15 bases left in between. CDR1 SNHLY and CDR2 FYNNEI come from the germline V gene. As DNA, the CDR3 is TGTGCCAGCAGACGGGACACTGCAAGCTCCTACAATGAGCAGTTCTTC. It yields the protein CASRRDTASSYNEQFF.

This clonotype was detected ten times or more. The chain uses TRBV20-1 and TRBJ2-7, with 8 bases lining up with TRBD2. This CDR3 has 15 residues. Germline CDR1 is DFQATT and CDR2 is SNEGSKA (reference sequence). V lost 3 bases, J lost 5 bases, and 12 bases stayed unmatched. The CDR3 DNA follows: TGCAGTGCTAGTAGCGGGAAGGGTGGGGCCCACGAGCAGTACTTC. It specifies CSASSGKGGAHEQYF.

The rearrangement joins TRBV5-1 to TRBJ1-1; 8 bases map to TRBD1. With 1 base clipped from V and 1 base from J, the junction kept 6 bases outside the gene matches. Germline CDR1 and CDR2: SGHRS and YFSETQ. The CDR3 loop spans 16 amino acids. The CDR3 nucleotides read TGCGCCAGCAGCTTGTCCCCCACAGGGGGGAACACTGAAGCTTTCTTT. Translated, it gives CASSLSPTGGNTEAFF. Complete variable domain (other parts from reference TRBV5-1 and TRBJ1-1): KAGVTQTPRYLIKTRGQQVTLSCSPISGHRSVSWYQQTPGQGLQFLFEYFSETQRNKGNFPGRFSGRQFSNSRSEMNVSTLELGDSALYLCASSLSPTGGNTEAFFGQGTRLTVV.

This clonotype was seen ten or more times. The CDR3 is CASSLVMGNEKLFF. CDR3 coding DNA: TGTGCCAGCAGTTTGGTAATGGGCAATGAAAAACTGTTTTTT. The V gene is TRBV28, the J gene TRBJ1-4; no reliable D call. Germline assignment: CDR1 MDHEN and CDR2 SYDVKM. The V end was cut by 3 bases, the J end by 5 bases, with 10 bases between. This CDR3 spans 14 amino acids.

This chain joins TRBV27 and TRBJ2-7; D call uncertain. Germline V gene data show CDR1 as MNHEY and CDR2 as SMNVEV (reference sequence). V was trimmed by 3 bases and J by 3 bases, leaving 12 bases between them. The CDR3 is made up of 14 amino acids. CDR3 protein: CASSLTAKNYEQYF. The CDR3 nucleotides are TGTGCCAGCAGTTTGACCGCGAAAAACTACGAGCAGTACTTC.

This clonotype was found many times. This chain connects TRBV3-1 to TRBJ1-5; D remains ambiguous. This CDR3 has 15 amino acids. The germline V gene encodes CDR1 LGHDT and CDR2 YNNKEL (reference sequence). V shed 1 base and J shed 0 bases, with 7 bases lying between them. The chain's CDR3 is CASSQGGSSNQPQHF. The CDR3 DNA sequence: TGTGCCAGCAGCCAAGGTGGGAGTAGCAATCAGCCCCAGCATTTT.

In its sample, this clonotype was seen many times. This sequence joins TRBV12-3 or TRBV12-4 and TRBJ2-1, with 9 nucleotides matching TRBD2. V gave up 7 bases and J gave up 6 bases; unmatched junction bases: 10. This CDR3 is 15 amino acids long. The CDR3 reads CASTLGVAGVNEQFF. DNA of the CDR3: TGTGCCAGCACCTTAGGGGTAGCGGGAGTCAATGAGCAGTTCTTC.

This clonotype was detected ten times or more. This sequence joins TRBV19 and TRBJ2-2; D is unresolved. This CDR3 is 13 amino acids long. The germline gives CDR1 LNHDA, CDR2 SQIVND (reference sequence). Trimming cost V 7 bases and J 4 bases, with 10 bases left between them. The DNA of the CDR3 is TGTGCCAGTATGGGCAGTCTCACCGGGGAGCTGTTTTTT. Encoded protein: CASMGSLTGELFF.

This clonotype showed up many times. The rearrangement uses TRBV9 and TRBJ2-3; no clear D gene. The CDR3 contains 12 residues. With 4 bases removed from V and 5 bases from J, the gap between germline ends came to 8 bases. CDR1 is SGDLS and CDR2 is YYNGEE in the germline V gene. The CDR3, as DNA: TGTGCCAGCAGCTTCAAAGGAGATACGCAGTATTTT. This translates into CASSFKGDTQYF.

The chain carries TRBV5-4 and TRBJ2-1; D possibly corresponds to TRBD1 (6 bases). V lost 4 bases and J 5 bases, leaving 22 bases between the germline ends. Germline V lookup: CDR1 SGHNT, CDR2 YYREEE (reference sequence). CDR3 length: 17 amino acids. In DNA form, the CDR3 reads TGTGCCAGCAGCCACGGAGGCAGGGGAGTCTTTAACAATGAGCAGTTCTTC. It encodes CASSHGGRGVFNNEQFF.

This clonotype has ten or more counts. The CDR3 loop reads CASSLPGRAEQYF. The CDR3 nucleotides read TGTGCCAGCAGCTTACCCGGACGGGCCGAGCAGTACTTC. The chain carries TRBV7-2 and TRBJ2-7; D is unclear. The CDR3 length is 13 residues. Germline V gene data show CDR1 as SGHTA and CDR2 as FQGNSA. V lost 2 bases to trimming and J lost 6 bases, with 11 bases between them.